This T cell receptor (beta chain) was recovered during a study of blood T cell repertoires in COVID-19. As originally analysed: From reference gene primer amplification, estimates of nucleated cell counts were derived. TCRdb's copy holds only in-frame clones and misses some; the assay was immunoSEQ multiplex PCR. V and J calls and clone size are as listed in that table; D and trimming were resolved from the DNA. The repertoire has approximately 40,000 clones, roughly nine tenths of them found once; the top ten carry roughly 6%. The V and J ends lost 1 base and 7 bases respectively, with 14 bases between them. Per the germline V gene, CDR1 is SQVTM and CDR2 is ANQGSEA. CDR3 length: 14 amino acids.

The source is a human donor in a cohort sampled during active COVID-19. The chain recombines TRBV29-1 with TRBJ2-4, with a tentative D call TRBD2 (6 bases). The sequenced material came from peripheral blood. The CDR3 sequence: CSVEGGGARNIQYF. CDR3 coding DNA: TGCAGCGTTGAAGGCGGAGGGGCGAGGAACATTCAGTACTTC.